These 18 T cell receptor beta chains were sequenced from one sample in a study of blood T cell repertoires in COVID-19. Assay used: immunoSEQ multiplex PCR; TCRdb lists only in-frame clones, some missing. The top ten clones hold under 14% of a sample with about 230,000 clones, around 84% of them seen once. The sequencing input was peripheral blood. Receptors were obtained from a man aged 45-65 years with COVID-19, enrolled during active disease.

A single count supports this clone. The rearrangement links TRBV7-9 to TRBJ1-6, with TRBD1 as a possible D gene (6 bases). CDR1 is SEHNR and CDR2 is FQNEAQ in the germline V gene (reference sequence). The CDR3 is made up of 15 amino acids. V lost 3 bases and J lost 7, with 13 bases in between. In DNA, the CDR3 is TGTGCCAGCAGCTTGAGTCCACAGGGAAATTCACCCCTCCACTTT. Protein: CASSLSPQGNSPLHF.

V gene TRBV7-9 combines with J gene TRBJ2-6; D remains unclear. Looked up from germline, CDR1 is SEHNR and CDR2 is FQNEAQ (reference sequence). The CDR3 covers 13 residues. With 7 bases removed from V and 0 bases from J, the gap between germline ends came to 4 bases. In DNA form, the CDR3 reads TGTGCCAGCACTAGCTCTGGGGCCAACGTCCTGACTTTC. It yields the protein CASTSSGANVLTF.

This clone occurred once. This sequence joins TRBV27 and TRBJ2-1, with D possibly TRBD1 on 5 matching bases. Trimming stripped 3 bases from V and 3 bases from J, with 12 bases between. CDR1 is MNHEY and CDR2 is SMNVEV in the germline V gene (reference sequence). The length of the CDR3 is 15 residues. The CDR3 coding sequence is TGTGCCAGCAGTTTTGTGGGGCCAAGCTACAATGAGCAGTTCTTC. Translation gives CASSFVGPSYNEQFF.

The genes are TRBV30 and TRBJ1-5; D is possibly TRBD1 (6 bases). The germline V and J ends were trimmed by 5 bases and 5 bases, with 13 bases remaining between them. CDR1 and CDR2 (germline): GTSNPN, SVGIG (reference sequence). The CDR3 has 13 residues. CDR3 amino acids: CAWATGLDQPQHF. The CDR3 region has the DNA TGTGCCTGGGCTACAGGGTTGGATCAGCCCCAGCATTTT.

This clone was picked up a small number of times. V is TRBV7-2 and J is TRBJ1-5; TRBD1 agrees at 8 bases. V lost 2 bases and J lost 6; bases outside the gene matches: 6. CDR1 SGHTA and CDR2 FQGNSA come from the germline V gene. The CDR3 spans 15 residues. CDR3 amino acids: CASSLTTGGSQPQHF. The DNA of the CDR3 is TGTGCCAGCAGCTTAACCACAGGGGGTTCTCAGCCCCAGCATTTT.

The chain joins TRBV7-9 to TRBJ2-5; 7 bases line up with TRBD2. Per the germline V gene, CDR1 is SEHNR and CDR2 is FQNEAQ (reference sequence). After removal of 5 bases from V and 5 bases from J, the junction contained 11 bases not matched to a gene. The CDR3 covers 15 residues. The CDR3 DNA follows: TGTGCCAGCAGCCGGATGGGGGAGGGCCCGGAGACCCAGTACTTC. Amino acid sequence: CASSRMGEGPETQYF. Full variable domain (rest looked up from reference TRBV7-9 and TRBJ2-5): DTGVSQNPRHKITKRGQNVTFRCDPISEHNRLYWYRQTLGQGPEFLTYFQNEAQLEKSRLLSDRFSAERPKGSFSTLEIQRTEQGDSAMYLCASSRMGEGPETQYFGPGTRLLVL.

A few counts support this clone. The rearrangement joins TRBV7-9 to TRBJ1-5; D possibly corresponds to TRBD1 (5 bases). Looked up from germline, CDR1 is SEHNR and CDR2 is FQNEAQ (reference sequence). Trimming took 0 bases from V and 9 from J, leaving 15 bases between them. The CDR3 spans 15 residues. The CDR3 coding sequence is TGTGCCAGCAGCTTAGCGGACACACGGCAGGGGCCCCAGCATTTT. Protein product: CASSLADTRQGPQHF.

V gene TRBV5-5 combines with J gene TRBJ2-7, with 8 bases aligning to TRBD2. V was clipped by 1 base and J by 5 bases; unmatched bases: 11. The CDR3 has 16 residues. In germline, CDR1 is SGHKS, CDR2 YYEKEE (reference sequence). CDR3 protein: CASSLRTTSVGHEQYF. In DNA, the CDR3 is TGTGCCAGCAGCTTGCGTACGACTAGCGTCGGCCACGAGCAGTACTTC.

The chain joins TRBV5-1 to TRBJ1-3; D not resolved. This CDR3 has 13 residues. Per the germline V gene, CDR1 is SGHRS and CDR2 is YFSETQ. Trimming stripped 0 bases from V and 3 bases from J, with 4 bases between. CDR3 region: CASSLGGGNTIYF. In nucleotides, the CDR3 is TGCGCCAGCAGCTTGGGCGGTGGAAACACCATATATTTT.

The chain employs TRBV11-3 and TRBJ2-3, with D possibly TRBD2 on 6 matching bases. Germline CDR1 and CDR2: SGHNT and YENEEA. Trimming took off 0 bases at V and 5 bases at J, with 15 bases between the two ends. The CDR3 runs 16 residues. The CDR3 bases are TGTGCCAGCAGCTTAGATAGCGGAGGCCCCGGAGATACGCAGTATTTT. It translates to CASSLDSGGPGDTQYF.

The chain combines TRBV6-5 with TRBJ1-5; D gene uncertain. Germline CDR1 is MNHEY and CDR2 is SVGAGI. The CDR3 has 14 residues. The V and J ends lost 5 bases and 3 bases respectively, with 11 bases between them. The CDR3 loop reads CASSRGSDNQPQHF. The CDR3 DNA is TGTGCCAGCAGTCGAGGGAGTGACAATCAGCCCCAGCATTTT.

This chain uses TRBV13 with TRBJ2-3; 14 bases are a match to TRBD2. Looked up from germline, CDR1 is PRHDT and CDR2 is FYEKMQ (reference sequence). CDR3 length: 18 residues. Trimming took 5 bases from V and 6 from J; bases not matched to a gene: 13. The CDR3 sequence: CASSGTSGGPISWDTQYF. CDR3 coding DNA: TGTGCCAGCAGCGGGACTAGCGGGGGCCCGATTTCTTGGGATACGCAGTATTTT.

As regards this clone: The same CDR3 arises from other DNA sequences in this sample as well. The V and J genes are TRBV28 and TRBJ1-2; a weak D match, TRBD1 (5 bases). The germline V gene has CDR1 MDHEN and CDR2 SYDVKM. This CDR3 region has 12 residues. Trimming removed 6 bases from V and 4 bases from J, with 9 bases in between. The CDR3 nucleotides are TGTGCCAGCAGGCAGGGCTCCTATGGCTACACCTTC. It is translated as CASRQGSYGYTF.

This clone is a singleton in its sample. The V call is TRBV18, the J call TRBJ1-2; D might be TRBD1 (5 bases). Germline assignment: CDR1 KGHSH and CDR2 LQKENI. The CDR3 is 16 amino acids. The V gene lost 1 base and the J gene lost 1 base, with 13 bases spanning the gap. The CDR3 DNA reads TGTGCCAGCTCACCACAGCTATCCCAGGGTAACTATGGCTACACCTTC. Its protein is CASSPQLSQGNYGYTF.

CDR3 in amino acids: CASSRDSEWPQHF. In DNA form, the CDR3 reads TGTGCCAGCAGCCGGGACTCCGAGTGGCCCCAGCATTTT. V and J are TRBV12-3 or TRBV12-4 and TRBJ1-5; maybe TRBD1 (5 bases). The CDR3 length is 13 residues. V lost 6 bases, J lost 9 bases, and 15 bases lay in between.

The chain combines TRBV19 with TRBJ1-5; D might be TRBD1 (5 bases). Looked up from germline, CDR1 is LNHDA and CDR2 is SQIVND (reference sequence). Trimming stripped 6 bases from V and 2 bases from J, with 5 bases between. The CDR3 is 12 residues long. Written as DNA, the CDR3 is TGTGCCAGTAGGACAGGCAATCAGCCCCAGCATTTT. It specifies CASRTGNQPQHF. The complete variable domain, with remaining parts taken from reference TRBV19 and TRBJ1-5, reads DGGITQSPKYLFRKEGQNVTLSCEQNLNHDAMYWYRQDPGQGLRLIYYSQIVNDFQKGDIAEGYSVSREKKESFPLTVTSAQKNPTAFYLCASRTGNQPQHFGDGTRLSIL.

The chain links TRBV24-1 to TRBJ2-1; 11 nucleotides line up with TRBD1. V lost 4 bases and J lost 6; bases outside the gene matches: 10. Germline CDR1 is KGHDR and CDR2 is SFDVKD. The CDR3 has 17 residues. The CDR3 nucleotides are TGTGCCACCAGTGACCGGGGGACAGGGGGGATAGTCAATGAGCAGTTCTTC. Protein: CATSDRGTGGIVNEQFF.

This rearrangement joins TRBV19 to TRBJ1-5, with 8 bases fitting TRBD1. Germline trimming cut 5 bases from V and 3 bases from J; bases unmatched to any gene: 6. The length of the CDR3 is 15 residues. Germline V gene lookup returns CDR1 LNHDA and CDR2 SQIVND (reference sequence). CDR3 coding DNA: TGTGCCAGTAGTGACGGACAGGGTTACAATCAGCCCCAGCATTTT. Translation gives CASSDGQGYNQPQHF.